The 10 T cell receptor beta chains below come from one sample, sequenced in a study of tumour-infiltrating T cells in Burkitt lymphoma. The table came from immunoSEQ multiplex PCR; TCRdb's copy has only in-frame clones and leaves some out. This sample has 1,800 or so clones; approximately 18% occur once, and the top ten carry roughly an eighth. The specimen was tumor tissue. Source of these receptors: a human donor with diffuse large B-cell lymphoma.

A few counts support this clone. This chain links TRBV6-5 with TRBJ2-3, with 8 bases aligning to TRBD2. CDR3 size: 16 residues. Germline CDR1 MNHEY, CDR2 SVGAGI. V was clipped by 4 bases and J by 3 bases; unmatched bases: 9. CDR3 coding DNA: TGTGCCAGCAGTTTCCACCGGGGGGGGTTGACAGATACGCAGTATTTT. This codes for CASSFHRGGLTDTQYF.

The chain combines TRBV30 with TRBJ2-2, with D possibly matching TRBD2 (5 bases). Looked up from germline, CDR1 is GTSNPN and CDR2 is SVGIG (reference sequence). CDR3 size: 14 residues. V lost 4 bases and J lost 2, with 11 bases in between. CDR3 loop: CAWTGEVNTGELFF. The CDR3 DNA reads TGTGCCTGGACCGGGGAAGTAAACACCGGGGAGCTGTTTTTT. Combining the CDR3 with reference TRBV30 and TRBJ2-2 gives the whole variable domain SQTIHQWPATLVQPVGSPLSLECTVEGTSNPNLYWYRQAAGRGLQLLFYSVGIGQISSEVPQNLSASRPQDRQFILSSKKLLLSDSGFYLCAWTGEVNTGELFFGEGSRLTVL.

This clone was counted between two and nine times. The genes are TRBV7-6 and TRBJ2-2, with no clear D. Looked up from germline, CDR1 is SGHVS and CDR2 is FNYEAQ. The CDR3 extends over 13 amino acids. Between the trimmed V and J ends, which lost 1 base and 4 bases, there was a span of 4 bases. The CDR3 DNA reads as TGTGCCAGCAGCTTAGATCTCACCGGGGAGCTGTTTTTT. Protein product: CASSLDLTGELFF. The variable domain in full, with the rest retrieved from reference TRBV7-6 and TRBJ2-2, is GAGVSQSPRYKVTKRGQDVALRCDPISGHVSLYWYRQALGQGPEFLTYFNYEAQQDKSGLPNDRFSAERPEGSISTLTIQRTEQRDSAMYRCASSLDLTGELFFGEGSRLTVL.

This clone was seen a few times. The chain employs TRBV29-1 and TRBJ1-1; D unresolved. The CDR3 has 13 amino acids. The V and J ends lost 2 bases and 1 base respectively, with 8 bases between them. Germline loops: CDR1 SQVTM, CDR2 ANQGSEA. This chain's CDR3 is CSVELSANTEAFF. CDR3 nucleotides: TGCAGCGTTGAATTGTCAGCGAACACTGAAGCTTTCTTT.

This clone has just a few counts. The chain joins TRBV16 to TRBJ1-2; D may be TRBD1 (5 bases). The CDR3 sequence is 12 residues long. The V and J ends lost 4 bases and 13 bases respectively, with 16 bases between them. CDR1 and CDR2 (germline): KGHSY, FQNENV. The CDR3 DNA sequence: TGTGCCAGCAGCCCCCCTGGGGCCGGACGCACCTTC. Its translation is CASSPPGAGRTF.

The chain uses TRBV27 and TRBJ2-7; 9 nucleotides line up with TRBD1. Per germline, CDR1 MNHEY and CDR2 SMNVEV (reference sequence). The CDR3 runs to 15 residues. The V segment lost 7 bases and the J segment 2 bases; nucleotides outside the gene matches: 9. The CDR3 here is CASKSPGQGTYEQYF. The CDR3 bases are TGTGCCAGCAAGTCCCCGGGACAGGGAACCTACGAGCAGTACTTC.

This clone has more than one count but fewer than ten. The chain has TRBV7-9 and TRBJ2-2; D is ambiguous. Germline V gene data show CDR1 as SEHNR and CDR2 as FQNEAQ (reference sequence). V shed 1 base and J shed 7 bases, with 13 bases lying between them. The CDR3 covers 15 residues. CDR3 protein: CASSLGPRAHGELFF. The CDR3 coding sequence is TGTGCCAGCAGCTTAGGCCCTAGGGCTCACGGGGAGCTGTTTTTT.

This clone was picked up a small number of times. The V and J genes are TRBV21-1 and TRBJ2-7; the D call in the table, TRBD2, was not verified against the DNA. TRBV21-1 is a documented pseudogene. This CDR3 is 10 amino acids long. DNA of the CDR3: TGTGCCAGCAGCGAGGACGAGCAGTACTTC. Its protein product is CASSEDEQYF.

J is TRBJ2-7 and V is TRBV11-3; D possibly uses TRBD1 or TRBD2 (5 bases each). The ends were cut back, 1 base at V and 2 bases at J, with 12 bases in the middle. Per germline, CDR1 SGHNT and CDR2 YENEEA. The length of the CDR3 is 15 residues. CDR3 sequence reads: CASSLASGQTYEQYF. The CDR3 nucleotides read TGTGCCAGCAGCTTAGCGTCGGGGCAGACCTACGAGCAGTACTTC.

The V and J genes are TRBV5-1 and TRBJ2-2; D might be TRBD1 (6 bases). Trimming took off 8 bases at V and 3 bases at J, with 14 bases between the two ends. This CDR3 comprises 14 residues. Germline CDR1 and CDR2: SGHRS and YFSETQ. The CDR3 is CASAGTPDTGELFF. In DNA, the CDR3 is TGCGCCAGTGCAGGGACACCGGACACCGGGGAGCTGTTTTTT. Full variable domain (rest looked up from reference TRBV5-1 and TRBJ2-2): KAGVTQTPRYLIKTRGQQVTLSCSPISGHRSVSWYQQTPGQGLQFLFEYFSETQRNKGNFPGRFSGRQFSNSRSEMNVSTLELGDSALYLCASAGTPDTGELFFGEGSRLTVL.